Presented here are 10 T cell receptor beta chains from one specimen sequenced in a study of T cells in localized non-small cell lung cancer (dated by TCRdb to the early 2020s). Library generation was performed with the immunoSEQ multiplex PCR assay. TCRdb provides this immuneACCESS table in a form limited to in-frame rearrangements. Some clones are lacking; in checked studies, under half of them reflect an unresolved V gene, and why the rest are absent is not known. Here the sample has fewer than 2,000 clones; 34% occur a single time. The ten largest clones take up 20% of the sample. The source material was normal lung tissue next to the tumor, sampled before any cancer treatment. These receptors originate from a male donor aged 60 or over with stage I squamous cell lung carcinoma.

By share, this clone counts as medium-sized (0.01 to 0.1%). The CDR3 DNA reads as TGTGCCAGCAGCTTAGGTCTAGCGGGAGATGATGAGCAGTTCTTC. Encoded protein: CASSLGLAGDDEQFF. The rearrangement uses TRBV11-3 and TRBJ2-1; 10 positions match TRBD2. V gave up 1 base and J gave up 8 bases; unmatched junction bases: 5. The CDR3 sequence is 15 residues long. Per germline, CDR1 SGHNT and CDR2 YENEEA.

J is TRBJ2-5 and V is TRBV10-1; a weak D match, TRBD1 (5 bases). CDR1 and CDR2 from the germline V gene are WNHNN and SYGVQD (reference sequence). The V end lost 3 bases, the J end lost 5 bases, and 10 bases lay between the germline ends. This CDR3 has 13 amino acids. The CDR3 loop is CASSEIRGETQYF. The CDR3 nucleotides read TGCGCCAGCAGTGAAATTAGGGGTGAGACCCAGTACTTC.

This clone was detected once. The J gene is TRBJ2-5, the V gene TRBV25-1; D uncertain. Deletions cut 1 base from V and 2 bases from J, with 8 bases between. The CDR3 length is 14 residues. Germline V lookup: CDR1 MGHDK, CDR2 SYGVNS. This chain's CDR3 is CASSEFGRQETQYF. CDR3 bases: TGTGCCAGCAGTGAATTTGGCCGGCAAGAGACCCAGTACTTC.

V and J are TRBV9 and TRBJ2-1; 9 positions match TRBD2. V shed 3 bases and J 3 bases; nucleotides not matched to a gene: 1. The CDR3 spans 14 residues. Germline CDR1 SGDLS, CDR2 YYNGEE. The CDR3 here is CASSGLADYNEQFF. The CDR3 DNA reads TGTGCCAGCAGCGGACTAGCGGACTACAATGAGCAGTTCTTC.

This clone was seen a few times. The CDR3 protein is CASSERTGWNTEAFF. In nucleotides, the CDR3 is TGTGCCAGCAGCGAGAGGACAGGGTGGAACACTGAAGCTTTCTTT. The rearrangement links TRBV11-3 to TRBJ1-1, with 8 positions matching TRBD1. This CDR3 is built from 15 residues. Unmatched junction bases numbered 6, after V lost 5 bases and J lost 1 base. The germline V gene encodes CDR1 SGHNT and CDR2 YENEEA.

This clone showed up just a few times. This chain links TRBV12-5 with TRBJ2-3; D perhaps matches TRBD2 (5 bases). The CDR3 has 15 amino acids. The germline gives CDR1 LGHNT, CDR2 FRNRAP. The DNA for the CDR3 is TGTGCCAGCACCCCGAATAGCGTAAGTACAGATACGCAGTATTTT. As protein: CASTPNSVSTDTQYF.

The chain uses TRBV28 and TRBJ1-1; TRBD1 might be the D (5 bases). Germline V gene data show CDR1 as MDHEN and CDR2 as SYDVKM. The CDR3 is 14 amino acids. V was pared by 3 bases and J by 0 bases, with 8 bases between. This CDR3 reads CASSFEGMNTEAFF. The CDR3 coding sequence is TGTGCCAGCAGTTTTGAGGGGATGAACACTGAAGCTTTCTTT. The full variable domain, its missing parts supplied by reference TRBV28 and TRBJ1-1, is DVKVTQSSRYLVKRTGEKVFLECVQDMDHENMFWYRQDPGLGLRLIYFSYDVKMKEKGDIPEGYSVSREKKERFSLILESASTNQTSMYLCASSFEGMNTEAFFGQGTRLTVV.

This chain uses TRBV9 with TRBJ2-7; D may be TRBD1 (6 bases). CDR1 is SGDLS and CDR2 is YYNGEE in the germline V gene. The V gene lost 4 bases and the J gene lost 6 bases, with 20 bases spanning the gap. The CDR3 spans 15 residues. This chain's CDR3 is CASSPSRDTPIEQYF. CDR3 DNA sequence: TGTGCCAGCAGCCCGAGTCGGGACACTCCCATCGAGCAGTACTTC.

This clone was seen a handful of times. The chain's CDR3 is CASSFDAGHGELFF. CDR3 coding DNA: TGTGCCAGCAGCTTTGATGCGGGACACGGGGAGCTGTTTTTT. The rearrangement joins TRBV7-6 to TRBJ2-2; D may be TRBD1 or TRBD2 (6 bases each). CDR3 length: 14 residues. Trimming left V 3 bases short and J 7 bases short, with 12 bases between. Germline CDR1 and CDR2: SGHVS and FNYEAQ. Drawing the rest from reference TRBV7-6 and TRBJ2-2, the complete variable domain is GAGVSQSPRYKVTKRGQDVALRCDPISGHVSLYWYRQALGQGPEFLTYFNYEAQQDKSGLPNDRFSAERPEGSISTLTIQRTEQRDSAMYRCASSFDAGHGELFFGEGSRLTVL.

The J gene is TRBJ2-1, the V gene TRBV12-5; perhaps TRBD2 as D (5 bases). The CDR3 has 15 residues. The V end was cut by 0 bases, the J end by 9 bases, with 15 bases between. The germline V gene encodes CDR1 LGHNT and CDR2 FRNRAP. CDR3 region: CASGLVLKSRGEQFF. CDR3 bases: TGTGCTAGTGGTTTGGTACTAAAGTCTCGGGGTGAGCAGTTCTTC.